This TCR beta chain was sequenced in a study of blood T cell repertoires in COVID-19. As for the study in general: From T cells, B-cell-depleted T cells, or PBMCs came the material, which was cDNA or gDNA.

In the source study's methods: Reference gene primer amplification gave estimated nucleated cell counts. Generated by immunoSEQ multiplex PCR, the TCRdb table keeps only in-frame clones and is missing some. V and J calls and clone size are as listed in that table; D and trimming were resolved from the DNA. The sample holds more than 70,000 clones; 75% to 90% are singletons and the top ten take about a tenth. Sequencing was done on a sample of peripheral blood. The origin of this receptor is a woman in her 70s with acute or convalescent COVID-19.

This chain's CDR3 is CASSHNRADTQYF. The CDR3 bases are TGTGCCAGCAGCCATAACAGGGCAGATACGCAGTATTTT. V and J are TRBV13 and TRBJ2-3, with a tentative D call TRBD1 (6 bases). The germline V and J ends were trimmed by 5 bases and 4 bases, with 10 bases remaining between them. Germline CDR1 reads PRHDT; CDR2 reads FYEKMQ (reference sequence). The CDR3 sequence is 13 residues long.